The clone carrying this T cell receptor beta chain was seen only a few times. TCRdb keeps only in-frame clones here, not all; method: immunoSEQ multiplex PCR. The sample includes hundreds of thousands of clones, over 75% of them seen just once. The germline V gene has CDR1 LNHNV and CDR2 YYDKDF (reference sequence). The CDR3 runs to 21 residues. Trimming removed 3 bases from V and 4 bases from J; junction bases left unmatched: 23. The entry originates in a study of shared T cell receptors in the human thymus. These records were also assigned to another study, of human thymus T cells.

The rearrangement joins TRBV15 to TRBJ2-2, with 7 bases matching TRBD1. Sequences were obtained from thymocytes. The TCR was taken from a boy under two years old with a congenital heart defect. In nucleotides, the CDR3 is TGTGCCACCAGCAGGGAGCAGAGATTCCCCGACAGGGCTCTAGGCACCGGGGAGCTGTTTTTT. Its translation: CATSREQRFPDRALGTGELFF. Based on the CDR3 plus reference TRBV15 and TRBJ2-2, the full variable domain is DAMVIQNPRYQVTQFGKPVTLSCSQTLNHNVMYWYQQKSSQAPKLLFHYYDKDFNNEADTPDNFQSRRPNTSFCFLDIRSPGLGDTAMYLCATSREQRFPDRALGTGELFFGEGSRLTVL.